These T cell receptor beta chains were read from a single sample in a study of cytomegalovirus exposure and HLA in healthy donors. Method: immunoSEQ multiplex PCR; TCRdb's copy keeps in-frame clones and lacks some. The table shows 200,000 to 250,000 clones, with over 75% occurring only once. The source material was PBMCs. The receptors shown here come from a man younger than 35 in good health and CMV-seropositive. Each CDR3 is given with its conserved first and last residue. D genes are given only for firm matches. Clone size, where shown, is once, few, many, or a class for clones that have expanded.

TRBV13,once,.,TRBJ1-1,TGTGCCAGCAGCTTAGGGGACTCGAACACTGAAGCTTTCTTT,CASSLGDSNTEAFF
TRBV2,.,.,TRBJ2-1,TGTGCCAGCAGTGCCCCCCCTCATACCGTCTCCTACAATGAGCAGTTCTTC,CASSAPPHTVSYNEQFF
TRBV9,.,.,TRBJ1-1,TGTGCCAGCGCCACACGGGGGAACACTGAAGCTTTCTTT,CASATRGNTEAFF
TRBV6-6,.,TRBD1,TRBJ2-7,TGTGCCAGCAGTGGACAGGGGAAGTACGAGCAGTACTTC,CASSGQGKYEQYF
TRBV5-6,.,TRBD2,TRBJ2-1,TGTGCCAGCAACCCCCTCACCGGACTAGCGGGAGGTGAGCAGTTCTTC,CASNPLTGLAGGEQFF
TRBV5-6,once,TRBD1,TRBJ2-2,TGTGCCAGCAGCTACCGGACAGGGGTTAACACCGGGGAGCTGTTTTTT,CASSYRTGVNTGELFF
TRBV7-2,.,.,TRBJ2-2,TGTGCCAGCAGCTTAGTTTCGCTAGCCGGCACCGGGGAGCTGTTTTTT,CASSLVSLAGTGELFF
TRBV6-1,once,.,TRBJ1-4,TGTGCCAGCAGTCTTGGGGACCTTTGGGAAAAACTGTTTTTT,CASSLGDLWEKLFF
TRBV16,.,.,TRBJ2-1,TGTGCCAGCAGCCCAACTCGTGCAGGGAACAATGAGCAGTTCTTC,CASSPTRAGNNEQFF
TRBV6-5,.,.,TRBJ1-3,TGTGCCAGCAGAACGGACAACTCTGGAAACACCATATATTTT,CASRTDNSGNTIYF
TRBV30,.,.,TRBJ1-2,TGTGCCTGGAGTGTCGTGGCAGACTATGGCTACACCTTC,CAWSVVADYGYTF
TRBV6-4,few,TRBD2,TRBJ2-3,TGTGCCAGCAGCGACGGACTAGCCAGTGGACCAGATACGCAGTATTTT,CASSDGLASGPDTQYF
TRBV27,.,.,TRBJ2-3,TGTGCCAGCAGTCTGCGGATGGATACGCAGTATTTT,CASSLRMDTQYF
TRBV7-8,.,TRBD2,TRBJ2-1,TGTGCCAGCAGCCCGCGACTAGCGGGAGGTGGGAATGAGCAGTTCTTC,CASSPRLAGGGNEQFF
TRBV5-1,.,.,TRBJ2-3,TGCGCCAGCAGCTGGAGGGCAGATACGCAGTATTTT,CASSWRADTQYF
TRBV6-5,.,.,TRBJ1-2,TGTGCCAGCAGTTCTGGGGGAAAAGGCTACACCTTC,CASSSGGKGYTF
TRBV13,few,.,TRBJ2-7,TGTGCCAGCAGCCCCGAGACGGGGTACGAGCAGTACTTC,CASSPETGYEQYF
TRBV6-4,.,TRBD2,TRBJ2-3,TGTGCCAGCAGTCAAAGCGGGAGAGGCTCAGATACGCAGTATTTT,CASSQSGRGSDTQYF
TRBV10-3,.,.,TRBJ2-3,TGTGCCACAAACACGGACACAGATACGCAGTATTTT,CATNTDTDTQYF
TRBV5-1,few,TRBD1,TRBJ2-7,TGCGCCAGCAGGTCCCCTTCGGGACAGGGGAGGTACGAGCAGTACTTC,CASRSPSGQGRYEQYF
TRBV2,once,.,TRBJ1-3,TGTGCCAGCGTTTTTTTCGGAGGGAACACCATATATTTT,CASVFFGGNTIYF
TRBV6-1,once,.,TRBJ1-3,TGTGCCAGCAGTGTGGAGGGGAGCTCTGGAAACACCATATATTTT,CASSVEGSSGNTIYF
TRBV29-1,.,.,TRBJ2-7,TGCAGCGGCCTGGGGAGTTCCTACGAGCAGTACTTC,CSGLGSSYEQYF
TRBV2,.,TRBD1,TRBJ1-5,TGTGCCAGCAGTCCAGACAGGGCCAATCAGCCCCAGCATTTT,CASSPDRANQPQHF
TRBV2,few,.,TRBJ2-7,TGTGCCACCACCACAACCCACTCCTACGAGCAGTACTTC,CATTTTHSYEQYF
TRBV19,.,TRBD2,TRBJ2-7,TGTGCCAGTAGTAAGGGGCTAGCGGGAGCACACTCCTACGAGCAGTACTTC,CASSKGLAGAHSYEQYF
TRBV6-1,.,.,TRBJ1-1,TGTGCCAGCAGTGATGCGGTGGTTATGGCCACTGAAGCTTTCTTT,CASSDAVVMATEAFF
TRBV7-7,.,.,TRBJ2-7,TGTGCCAGCAGCTTAGCTGCAGAATCCGAGCAGTACTTC,CASSLAAESEQYF
TRBV4-1,once,.,TRBJ1-5,TGCGCCAGCAGCCAAGATCAGGGGCGTCAGCCCCAGCATTTT,CASSQDQGRQPQHF
TRBV29-1,.,TRBD2,TRBJ2-7,TGCAGCGTTGGAGGGACTAGCGGGGGGAGCTCCTACGAGCAGTACTTC,CSVGGTSGGSSYEQYF
TRBV4-1,.,.,TRBJ2-7,TGCGCCAGCAGCCAAGGAAACTCGGGCTCCTACGAGCAGTACTTC,CASSQGNSGSYEQYF
TRBV9,.,TRBD2,TRBJ2-1,TGTGCCAGCAGCGTAGACGGGAGGACGTCCTACAATGAGCAGTTCTTC,CASSVDGRTSYNEQFF
TRBV12-2,.,.,TRBJ1-4,TGTGCAAGTCGCGCAAGGCGGGTGGAAAAACTGTTTTTT,CASRARRVEKLFF
TRBV11-2,.,TRBD2,TRBJ2-7,TGTGCCAGCAGCTTAGTTGCCAGCGGGAGGACAGTATACGAGCAGTACTTC,CASSLVASGRTVYEQYF
TRBV5-1,.,.,TRBJ1-1,TGCGCCAGCAGCTCCTTATGGGGAACTGAAGCTTTCTTT,CASSSLWGTEAFF
TRBV19,.,.,TRBJ1-2,TGTGCCAGTAGTGATCCCAGGGAGCGCTATGGCTACACCTTC,CASSDPRERYGYTF
TRBV4-1,many,TRBD1,TRBJ2-7,TGCGCCAGCAGCCAAGTTTTGGTTTCGACAGGGGTAATACCTTACGAGCAGTACTTC,CASSQVLVSTGVIPYEQYF
TRBV28,.,.,TRBJ1-1,TGTGCCAGCCTTCGGGCCGCGGACACTGAAGCTTTCTTT,CASLRAADTEAFF
TRBV5-8,.,.,TRBJ1-5,TGTGCCAGCACCCCATATGGGGGTCCCAATCAGCCCCAGCATTTT,CASTPYGGPNQPQHF
TRBV13,.,TRBD1,TRBJ2-7,TGTGCCAGCAGCCGCATGGGACAGGGTTCCTACGAGCAGTACTTC,CASSRMGQGSYEQYF
TRBV5-1,.,.,TRBJ2-3,TGCGCCAGCAGCTTGGCGGCGGGGGATACGCAGTATTTT,CASSLAAGDTQYF
TRBV27,.,TRBD1,TRBJ2-2,TGTGCCAGCAGTTTCCGGGCCACAGGGGTGAACACCGGGGAGCTGTTTTTT,CASSFRATGVNTGELFF
TRBV2,.,TRBD1,TRBJ1-2,TGTGCCAGCAGTCCTGGACAGGGGAACTATGGCTACACCTTC,CASSPGQGNYGYTF
TRBV2,.,.,TRBJ1-4,TGTGCCAGCAGTGTGGGGGGGCCAGCTAATGAAAAACTGTTTTTT,CASSVGGPANEKLFF
TRBV2,.,.,TRBJ2-5,TGTGCCAGCAGTGAATACAGCAGAGAGACCCAGTACTTC,CASSEYSRETQYF
TRBV2,.,TRBD1,TRBJ1-1,TGTGCCAGCAGCTTGGGACAGTCGAACACTGAAGCTTTCTTT,CASSLGQSNTEAFF
TRBV5-1,.,TRBD1,TRBJ2-7,TGCGCCAGCAGCTTCCCCGACAGGGAGTACGAGCAGTACTTC,CASSFPDREYEQYF
TRBV5-1,.,.,TRBJ2-2,TGCGCCAGCAGCTTTATCCGATCAAACGGGGAGCTGTTTTTT,CASSFIRSNGELFF
TRBV6-5,.,.,TRBJ2-7,TGTGCCAGCAGTTACTCGGAGGGGGCTCCTCCCTACGAGCAGTACTTC,CASSYSEGAPPYEQYF
TRBV27,few,TRBD1,TRBJ1-5,TGTGCCAGCAGCCTTGGGGACAGGGCGATCCAGCCCCAGCATTTT,CASSLGDRAIQPQHF
TRBV5-1,once,.,TRBJ2-1,TGCGCCAGCAGCTTGGACGGATCGATGACTTACAATGAGCAGTTCTTC,CASSLDGSMTYNEQFF
TRBV18,.,TRBD2,TRBJ2-7,TGTGCCAGCTCAAAACCGGGGACTATAACCTACGAGCAGTACTTC,CASSKPGTITYEQYF
TRBV5-1,.,.,TRBJ2-3,TGCGCCAGCAGCCTGGGGCCAGTTGATACGCAGTATTTT,CASSLGPVDTQYF
TRBV5-1,few,.,TRBJ2-5,TGCGCCAGCAGTAACAGGGCATGGGAGACCCAGTACTTC,CASSNRAWETQYF
TRBV7-6,.,TRBD2,TRBJ2-7,TGTGCCAGCAGAGACCTAGCGGTAGTCTACGAGCAGTACTTC,CASRDLAVVYEQYF
TRBV28,once,.,TRBJ1-1,TGTGCCACCCTAAGGGGGGGCGGCGGAGCTTTCTTT,CATLRGGGGAFF
TRBV30,.,.,TRBJ1-5,TGTGCCTGGGGCCAGGGCCCGGGGCCCCAGCATTTT,CAWGQGPGPQHF
TRBV27,.,.,TRBJ2-3,TGTGCCAGCAGTTCGCTCTGGACACCCCTTATCACAGATACGCAGTATTTT,CASSSLWTPLITDTQYF
TRBV11-2,.,.,TRBJ2-7,TGTGCCAGCAGCTTAGTGGGACCTACCGCCCCGTACTTC,CASSLVGPTAPYF
TRBV15,.,TRBD2,TRBJ2-5,TGTGCCACCAGCACTACTAGCGGGAGTATTCTGGAGACCCAGTACTTC,CATSTTSGSILETQYF